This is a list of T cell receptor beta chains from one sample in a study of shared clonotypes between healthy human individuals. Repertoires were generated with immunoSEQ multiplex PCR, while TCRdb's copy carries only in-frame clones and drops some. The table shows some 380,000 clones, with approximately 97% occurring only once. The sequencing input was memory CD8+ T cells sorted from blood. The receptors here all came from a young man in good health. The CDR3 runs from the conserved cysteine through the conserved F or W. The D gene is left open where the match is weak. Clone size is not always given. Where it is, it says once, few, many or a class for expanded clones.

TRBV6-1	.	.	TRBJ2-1	TGTGCCAGCAGTGACCAGGGAGACAGTTTCTACAATGAGCAGTTCTTC	CASSDQGDSFYNEQFF
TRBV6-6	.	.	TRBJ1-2	TGTGCCAGCAGTCCTCATGAGGGGAGGGCCTATGGCTACACCTTC	CASSPHEGRAYGYTF
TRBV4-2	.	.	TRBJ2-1	TGTGCCAGCAGCCCGGAGTACTTTTACTCCTACAATGAGCAGTTCTTC	CASSPEYFYSYNEQFF
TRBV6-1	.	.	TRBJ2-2	TGTGCCAGCAGCGAAAGACAGGCCGGGGAGCTGTTTTTT	CASSERQAGELFF
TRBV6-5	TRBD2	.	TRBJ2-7	TGTGCCAGCAGTTCGGGGGGTCCCTACGAGCAGTACTTC	CASSSGGPYEQYF
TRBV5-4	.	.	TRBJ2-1	TGTGCCAGCAGCCTAGAAGGGTTAACCTCCTACAATGAGCAGTTCTTC	CASSLEGLTSYNEQFF
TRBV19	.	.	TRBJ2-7	TGTGCCAGTAGTATAGGCGTGGCAAGGTTGGACGAGCAGTACTTC	CASSIGVARLDEQYF
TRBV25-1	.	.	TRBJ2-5	TGTGCCAGCAGTGAATCCTGGAACCGCGAGACCCAGTACTTC	CASSESWNRETQYF
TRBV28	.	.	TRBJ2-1	TGTGCCAGCAGTTTAGGGACCTACAATGAGCAGTTCTTC	CASSLGTYNEQFF
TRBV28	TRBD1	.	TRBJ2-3	TGTGCCAGCAGTTTAGGACAGGGAACACGACAGTATTTT	CASSLGQGTRQYF
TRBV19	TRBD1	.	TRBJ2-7	TGTGCCAGTAGTATCCCCGGGACAGGGGCTTACGAGCAGTACTTC	CASSIPGTGAYEQYF
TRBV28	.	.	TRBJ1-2	TGTGCCAGCAGTTCCCCGGCAGGGTCAGATTATGGCTACACCTTC	CASSSPAGSDYGYTF
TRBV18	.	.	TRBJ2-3	TGTGCCAGCTCACCCTTCTCGAAAACAGGCACAGATACGCAGTATTTT	CASSPFSKTGTDTQYF
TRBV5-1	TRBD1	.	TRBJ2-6	TGCGCCAGCAGCTTGGGACAGGGGTCCGGGGCCAACGTCCTGACTTTC	CASSLGQGSGANVLTF
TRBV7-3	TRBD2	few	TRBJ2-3	TGTGCCAGCAGCTTAACGCCTAGCGGGAGATCAGATACGCAGTATTTT	CASSLTPSGRSDTQYF
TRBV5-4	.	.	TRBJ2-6	TGTGCCAGCAGCTCTGGGGCCAACGTCCTGACTTTC	CASSSGANVLTF
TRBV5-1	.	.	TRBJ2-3	TGCGCCAGCAGGGCCACTAGCACAGATACGCAGTATTTT	CASRATSTDTQYF
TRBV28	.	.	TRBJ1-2	TGTGCCAGCAGTTTAGGTCTCGGGCGCTACACCTTC	CASSLGLGRYTF
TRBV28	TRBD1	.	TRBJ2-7	TGTGCCAGCAACTTTATACAGGGGCCTCCGTACGAGCAGTACTTC	CASNFIQGPPYEQYF
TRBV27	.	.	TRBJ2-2	TGTGCCAGCAGTTTATCGTATTCCGGGGAGCTGTTTTTT	CASSLSYSGELFF
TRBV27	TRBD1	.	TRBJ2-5	TGTGCCAGCAGTTGGGGGACAGGGGGGGAGACCCAGTACTTC	CASSWGTGGETQYF
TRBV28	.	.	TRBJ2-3	TGTGCCAGCAGTTTCGAGTCCACAGATACGCAGTATTTT	CASSFESTDTQYF
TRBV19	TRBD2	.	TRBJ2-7	TGTGCCAGTAGGGCTAGCGGGAGTCGTTACGAGCAGTACTTC	CASRASGSRYEQYF
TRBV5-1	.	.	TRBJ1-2	TGCGCCAGCAGCTTATCAGGGTTCGGAGCTAACTATGGCTACACCTTC	CASSLSGFGANYGYTF
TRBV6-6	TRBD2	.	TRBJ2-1	TGTGCCAGCAGTTACAGCGGGAGGGGGTACAATGAGCAGTTCTTC	CASSYSGRGYNEQFF
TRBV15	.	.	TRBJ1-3	TGTGCCACCGCTTTTACCTCTGGAAACACCATATATTTT	CATAFTSGNTIYF
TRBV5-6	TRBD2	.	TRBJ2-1	TGTGCCAGCAGCTTCGAAAGAGGGAGGGCCTACAATGAGCAGTTCTTC	CASSFERGRAYNEQFF
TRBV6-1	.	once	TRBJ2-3	TGTGCCAGCAGCCTCAACAGCTCACCAGATACGCAGTATTTT	CASSLNSSPDTQYF
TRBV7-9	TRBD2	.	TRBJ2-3	TGTGCCAGCAGCTCCAATAGCGGGGCCGGCACAGATACGCAGTATTTT	CASSSNSGAGTDTQYF
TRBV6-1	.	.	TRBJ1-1	TGTGCCAGCAGATGGGGGTATATGAACACTGAAGCTTTCTTT	CASRWGYMNTEAFF
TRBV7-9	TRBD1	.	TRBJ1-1	TGTGCCAGCAGAAGACAGGGGATCAGAAACACTGAAGCTTTCTTT	CASRRQGIRNTEAFF
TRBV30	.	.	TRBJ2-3	TGTGCCTGGACCAATAGGGGGGAGAGGGTCACAGATACGCAGTATTTT	CAWTNRGERVTDTQYF
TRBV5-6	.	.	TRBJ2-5	TGTGCCAGCAGCTTAAGACACCAAGAGACCCAGTACTTC	CASSLRHQETQYF
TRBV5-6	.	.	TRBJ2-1	TGTGCCAGCAGCTTGGGGGGCAGGTTAACCTACAATGAGCAGTTCTTC	CASSLGGRLTYNEQFF
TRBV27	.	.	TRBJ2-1	TGTGCCAGCAGTTTATCGCCCGGACGCGTCAATGAGCAGTTCTTC	CASSLSPGRVNEQFF
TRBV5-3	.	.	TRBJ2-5	TGTGCCAGAAGCTTGATCGGGGGCCCCCAAGAGACCCAGTACTTC	CARSLIGGPQETQYF
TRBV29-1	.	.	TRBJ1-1	TGCAGCGTTGTCGGTTCCCCCACTGAAGCTTTCTTT	CSVVGSPTEAFF
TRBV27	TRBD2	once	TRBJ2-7	TGTGCCAGCAGTTTACGGGGGGGGCAAGGGTCCTACGAGCAGTACTTC	CASSLRGGQGSYEQYF
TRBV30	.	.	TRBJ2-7	TGTGCCTTCTCCACAGGGGGAGGGTTCCCCTACGAGCAGTACTTC	CAFSTGGGFPYEQYF
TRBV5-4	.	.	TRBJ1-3	TGTGCCAGCAGCTTGATGGGGGGCAGTGGAAACACCATATATTTT	CASSLMGGSGNTIYF
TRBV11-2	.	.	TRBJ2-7	TGTGCCAGCAAACTTCCGGGACTCAATTACTACGAGCAGTACTTC	CASKLPGLNYYEQYF
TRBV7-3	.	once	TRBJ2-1	TGTGCCAGCAGCCCCCAGGGGAGTGGGCACAATGAGCAGTTCTTC	CASSPQGSGHNEQFF
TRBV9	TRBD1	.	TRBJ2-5	TGTGCCAGCAGCCCTCGGCAGGGGGCGGGAGAGACCCAGTACTTC	CASSPRQGAGETQYF